This T cell receptor beta chain was captured by sequencing in a study of blood T cell repertoires in COVID-19. Study-wide context: Acute and convalescent COVID-19 specimens originated in the United States, Italy and Spain. From T cells, B-cell-depleted T cells, or PBMCs came the material, which was cDNA or gDNA.

In the original workflow: Estimates of nucleated cell counts were drawn from the amplification of reference gene primers. Produced via immunoSEQ multiplex PCR; TCRdb's table is partial and in-frame only. V, J and clone size were drawn from that table, and D and trimming were deduced from the DNA. This sample has approximately 500,000 clones, with around nine tenths found just once. This clone was counted once. The germline V gene has CDR1 LGHDT and CDR2 YNNKEL (reference sequence). V lost 1 base, J lost 0 bases, and 7 bases lay in between. This CDR3 comprises 15 residues. Patients at the Seattle site were enrolled during active infection and followed longitudinally.

Sequenced material: peripheral blood. The chain joins TRBV3-1 (or the pseudogene TRBV3-2) to TRBJ1-3; no definite D call. This receptor was identified in a woman between 45 and 65 years old with COVID-19, enrolled during active disease. The CDR3 DNA reads as TGTGCCAGCAGCCAAGGGCTAGACTCTGGAAACACCATATATTTT. This codes for CASSQGLDSGNTIYF.